These 25 T cell receptor beta chains came from one sample sequenced in a study of T cells in Graves' hyperthyroidism and ophthalmopathy. Amplification of TCR beta CDR3 regions used RNA as the template. Primed by the HTBI set, a first-round RT-PCR was run on the TCR CDR3. TCRdb used MiXCR to reprocess the multiplex PCR reads, holding one entry per CDR3 protein. The sample contains about 420,000 distinct CDR3 sequences, around 16% of which appear only once. The sequenced material came from blood. Every receptor here comes from a woman aged 18-29 years with Graves' hyperthyroidism.

This clonotype was counted many times. The chain joins TRBV9 to TRBJ2-1; a possible D gene is TRBD1 (5 bases). There are 17 residues in the CDR3. CDR1 is SGDLS, CDR2 YYNGEE, per germline. Trimming cost V 0 bases and J 0 bases, with 13 bases left between them. CDR3: CASSVEVWGGSYNEQFF. The CDR3 region has the DNA TGTGCCAGCAGCGTAGAAGTGTGGGGCGGCTCCTACAATGAGCAGTTCTTC.

In this sample, this clonotype turned up many times. The chain has TRBV2 and TRBJ1-1; no firm D call. The germline V and J ends were trimmed by 7 bases and 11 bases, with 20 bases remaining between them. This CDR3 region has 13 residues. Germline V gene lookup returns CDR1 SNHLY and CDR2 FYNNEI. The CDR3 protein is CASTTPRGPEAFF. In DNA, the CDR3 is TGTGCCAGCACTACACCCCGGGGTCCCGAGGCTTTCTTT. Full variable domain (remainder filled in from reference TRBV2 and TRBJ1-1): EPEVTQTPSHQVTQMGQEVILRCVPISNHLYFYWYRQILGQKVEFLVSFYNNEISEKSEIFDDQFSVERPDGSNFTLKIRSTKLEDSAMYFCASTTPRGPEAFFGQGTRLTVV.

At least ten counts were recorded for this clonotype. The chain has TRBV20-1 and TRBJ1-1; 9 bases align to TRBD1. This CDR3 is 16 amino acids long. V lost 0 bases, J lost 3 bases, and 8 bases stayed unmatched. The germline gives CDR1 DFQATT, CDR2 SNEGSKA (reference sequence). The CDR3 sequence is CSARENRGRLDTEAFF. CDR3 coding DNA: TGCAGTGCTAGAGAAAACAGGGGGCGCTTGGACACTGAAGCTTTCTTT.

As concerns this clonotype: No conserved phenylalanine or tryptophan is present at the end of the CDR3, so a read error is the likely explanation. The V gene is TRBV5-5, the J gene TRBJ1-1; D might be TRBD1 (6 bases). The germline V gene has CDR1 SGHKS and CDR2 YYEKEE (reference sequence). There are 15 residues in the CDR3. In nucleotides, the CDR3 is TGCGCCAGCAGCTTGGGTGGGGGCAGAAACACTGAAGCTTTCCTT. Amino acids: CASSLGGGRNTEAFL.

The chain recombines TRBV15 with TRBJ2-7; D is unresolved. Between the trimmed V and J ends, which lost 5 bases and 0 bases, there was a span of 11 bases. Germline V gene data show CDR1 as LNHNV and CDR2 as YYDKDF (reference sequence). This CDR3 contains 14 residues. The CDR3 loop reads CATSPAVSSYEQYF. In nucleotides, the CDR3 is TGTGCCACCAGCCCGGCCGTTAGCTCCTACGAGCAGTACTTC.

There are many counts of this clonotype. V usage is TRBV27 and J usage is TRBJ2-1, with D possibly matching TRBD2 (6 bases). Germline CDR1 MNHEY, CDR2 SMNVEV (reference sequence). CDR3 length: 14 amino acids. Trimming left V 2 bases short and J 6 bases short, with 11 bases between. In DNA, the CDR3 is TGTGCCAGCAGTTTAGCGGGACCGGCCAATGAGCAGTTCTTC. As protein: CASSLAGPANEQFF.

This clonotype was detected many times. The chain joins TRBV27 to TRBJ1-6; no definite D call. CDR3 size: 12 residues. V lost 5 bases to trimming and J lost 7 bases, with 6 bases between them. Germline-derived CDR1 and CDR2 are MNHEY and SMNVEV (reference sequence). CDR3 nucleotides: TGTGCCAGCAGTGGTCCCAATTCACCCCTCCACTTT. The encoded protein is CASSGPNSPLHF.

Points on this clonotype: This could be a read error, since a much larger clone is one nucleotide away. The chain uses TRBV18 and TRBJ2-7; D is unclear. This CDR3 region has 15 residues. Per the germline V gene, CDR1 is KGHSH and CDR2 is LQKENI. CDR3 protein: CASSPPWGSSCEQYF. In nucleotides, the CDR3 is TGTGCCAGCTCACCACCGTGGGGTTCGTCCTGCGAGCAGTACTTC.

Ten or more counts support this clonotype. The V and J genes are TRBV7-8 and TRBJ2-1; D not resolved. The V end lost 0 bases, the J end lost 9 bases, and 15 bases lay between the germline ends. Germline-derived CDR1 and CDR2 are SGHVS and FQNEAQ. This CDR3 has 15 amino acids. CDR3 residues: CASSLAPGPTGEQFF. CDR3 nucleotide sequence: TGTGCCAGCAGCTTAGCTCCGGGCCCTACGGGTGAGCAGTTCTTC.

In this sample, this clonotype turned up a few times. The chain links TRBV19 to TRBJ1-2; tentatively, D is TRBD1 (6 bases). Germline V gene data show CDR1 as LNHDA and CDR2 as SQIVND (reference sequence). V lost 4 bases and J lost 8, with 26 bases in between. This CDR3 contains 17 residues. The CDR3 coding sequence is TGTGCCAGTAGTACCCCCCCAACCGGGACAAAGAACGGCGGCTACACCTTC. Its protein is CASSTPPTGTKNGGYTF.

This clonotype was found many times. The chain employs TRBV6-1 and TRBJ2-5; 13 bases align to TRBD2. This CDR3 is 16 amino acids long. The ends lost 5 bases at V and 5 bases at J; junction bases unmatched: 8. CDR1 and CDR2 (germline): MNHNS, SASEGT. CDR3 bases: TGTGCCAGCAGTCCTATCGCGACTAGCGGGAGGGAGACCCAGTACTTC. Encoded protein: CASSPIATSGRETQYF.

V usage is TRBV3-1 and J usage is TRBJ2-5; TRBD1 matches 11 bases. Trimming took 1 base from V and 6 from J; bases not matched to a gene: 1. Germline values: CDR1 LGHDT, CDR2 YNNKEL (reference sequence). This CDR3 is 14 amino acids long. The CDR3 here is CASSQGTGGKTQYF. The CDR3, as DNA: TGTGCCAGCAGCCAAGGGACAGGGGGCAAGACCCAGTACTTC.

Ten or more counts support this clonotype. The chain joins TRBV12-3 or TRBV12-4 to TRBJ2-1; D is perhaps TRBD1 (6 bases). V lost 1 base and J lost 7, with 11 bases in between. This CDR3 is built from 14 residues. DNA of the CDR3: TGTGCCAGCAGTTTAGGGGGGCAGGGAAATGAGCAGTTCTTC. Protein sequence: CASSLGGQGNEQFF.

The chain uses TRBV5-4 and TRBJ1-1; D unclear. The V gene's germline CDR1 is SGHNT and CDR2 YYREEE (reference sequence). This CDR3 contains 13 residues. V was trimmed by 0 bases and J by 11 bases, leaving 14 bases between them. CDR3 nucleotide sequence: TGTGCCAGCAGCTTGGATGGGTTGGAATACGCTTTCTTT. It yields the protein CASSLDGLEYAFF.

This clonotype was recorded many times. The V and J genes are TRBV5-1 and TRBJ2-5, with 7 nucleotides matching TRBD1. Germline CDR1 reads SGHRS; CDR2 reads YFSETQ. V gave up 4 bases and J gave up 1 base; unmatched junction bases: 4. This CDR3 spans 14 amino acids. CDR3 sequence (DNA): TGCGCCAGCAGCGAGGGGACAGCCCAAGAGACCCAGTACTTC. Protein product: CASSEGTAQETQYF. Combining the CDR3 with reference TRBV5-1 and TRBJ2-5 gives the whole variable domain KAGVTQTPRYLIKTRGQQVTLSCSPISGHRSVSWYQQTPGQGLQFLFEYFSETQRNKGNFPGRFSGRQFSNSRSEMNVSTLELGDSALYLCASSEGTAQETQYFGPGTRLLVL.

This clonotype was seen repeatedly, ten times or more. For the CDR3, the DNA is TGTGCCAGCAGTTTCGGGGGAGGCTACGGCTACACCTTC. Encoded protein: CASSFGGGYGYTF. The rearrangement uses TRBV12-3 or TRBV12-4 and TRBJ1-2, with D perhaps matching TRBD1 (5 bases). Trimming stripped 3 bases from V and 8 bases from J, with 13 bases between. The CDR3 sequence is 13 residues long.

V and J are TRBV9 and TRBJ2-1; 12 bases line up with TRBD2. Germline CDR1 is SGDLS and CDR2 is YYNGEE. Trimming removed 4 bases from V and 3 bases from J; junction bases left unmatched: 2. This CDR3 has 15 residues. This CDR3 is CASSPSGRDYNEQFF. The CDR3, as DNA: TGTGCCAGCAGCCCTAGCGGGAGGGACTACAATGAGCAGTTCTTC.

This clonotype was counted ten times or more. The chain joins TRBV3-1 to TRBJ1-2; D is ambiguous. V dropped 3 bases and J dropped 12 bases, with 20 bases sitting between them. The CDR3 extends over 14 amino acids. The germline CDR1 and CDR2 sequences are LGHDT and YNNKEL (reference sequence). In nucleotides, the CDR3 is TGTGCCAGCAGCCATAGACCGGGAGGAAGTAGTGACACCTTC. Its protein product is CASSHRPGGSSDTF. Variable domain in full (rest from reference TRBV3-1 and TRBJ1-2): DTAVSQTPKYLVTQMGNDKSIKCEQNLGHDTMYWYKQDSKKFLKIMFSYNNKELIINETVPNRFSPKSPDKAHLNLHINSLELGDSAVYFCASSHRPGGSSDTFGSGTRLTVV.

The rearrangement uses TRBV4-1 and TRBJ1-2, with unresolved D. Per germline, CDR1 MGHRA and CDR2 YSYEKL. The CDR3 contains 15 residues. V shed 0 bases and J shed 7 bases, with 15 bases lying between them. The CDR3 spells CASSQEWARRGGYTF. The DNA for the CDR3 is TGCGCCAGCAGCCAAGAATGGGCCCGAAGAGGTGGCTACACCTTC.

The sample holds many counts of this clonotype. V usage is TRBV12-3 or TRBV12-4 and J usage is TRBJ2-3; D is unresolved. V gave up 6 bases and J gave up 8 bases, with 12 bases separating them. This CDR3 comprises 12 residues. CDR3 sequence: CASSKDPFTQYF. The CDR3 DNA is TGTGCCAGCAGCAAAGACCCGTTTACGCAGTATTTT.

This chain links TRBV20-1 with TRBJ1-5; the match to TRBD1 covers 7 bases. CDR3 length equals 13 residues. Trimming at V came to 6 bases and at J to 6 bases, leaving 8 bases not matched to a gene. Germline V gene lookup returns CDR1 DFQATT and CDR2 SNEGSKA (reference sequence). As DNA, the CDR3 is TGCAGTGCATACGACAGGGTAGGTCAGCCCCAGCATTTT. This translates into CSAYDRVGQPQHF.

This clonotype has ten or more counts. The J gene is TRBJ2-1, the V gene TRBV6-2 or TRBV6-3; 14 bases agree with TRBD2. The ends lost 5 bases at V and 4 bases at J; junction bases unmatched: 4. This CDR3 region has 16 residues. CDR1 is MNHEY, CDR2 SVGEGT, per germline. The CDR3 sequence is CASSRGTSGRYNEQFF. DNA for the CDR3: TGTGCCAGCAGTCGAGGGACTAGCGGGAGATACAATGAGCAGTTCTTC.

This clonotype was picked up a small number of times. The CDR3 sequence: CSARDLAGGFTDTQYF. The DNA for the CDR3 is TGCAGTGCTAGAGATTTAGCGGGAGGGTTCACAGATACGCAGTATTTT. This rearrangement joins TRBV20-1 to TRBJ2-3; 11 nucleotides agree with TRBD2. Germline assignment: CDR1 DFQATT and CDR2 SNEGSKA (reference sequence). V lost 0 bases and J lost 2; bases outside the gene matches: 4. The CDR3 is 16 amino acids.

The sample holds many counts of this clonotype. The chain joins TRBV12-3 or TRBV12-4 to TRBJ2-3, with D perhaps being TRBD1 or TRBD2 (5 bases each). V dropped 6 bases and J dropped 4 bases, with 17 bases sitting between them. The CDR3 consists of 15 residues. CDR3 in amino acids: CASRTLGDSPDTQYF. In nucleotides, the CDR3 is TGTGCCAGCAGAACGTTGGGGGATTCCCCAGATACGCAGTATTTT.

This clonotype was recorded many times. This chain links TRBV14 with TRBJ2-7; 10 bases are a match to TRBD1. There are 15 residues in the CDR3. Germline CDR1 and CDR2: SGHDN and FVKESK. The V gene end was trimmed by 5 bases and the J gene end by 8 bases; junction bases not matched to a gene: 12. This CDR3 reads CASSARRQGAVKQYF. As DNA, the CDR3 is TGTGCCAGCAGCGCCCGAAGACAGGGGGCTGTCAAGCAGTACTTC.